One sample yielded the 20 T cell receptor beta chains listed below, sequenced in a study of beta chain features in type 1 diabetes listed by TCRdb under 2018. Preparation of the library involved the immunoSEQ multiplex PCR assay. The entire amount of isolated RNA was reverse transcribed using the High Capacity cDNA Reverse Transcription Kit, so the sequenced TCRB transcripts were expressed ones. Here the immuneACCESS table is served through TCRdb, limited to in-frame sequences with V and J called. Missing clones are a known gap in these copies; in checked studies unresolved V genes cover under half, and the rest lacks a known reason. Within this sample are 850,000 to 900,000 clones, with around a sixth of them counted one time only. The biggest ten clones account for 0.023% of the sample. Sequencing was done on a sample of naive CD4+ T cells from blood. The cell subset or site label, as the study defines it: true naive CD4+ T cells. All receptors derive from a woman younger than 35 in good health.

The V gene is TRBV2, the J gene TRBJ2-2; 9 nucleotides agree with TRBD1. This CDR3 is built from 15 residues. With 6 bases clipped from V and 3 bases from J, the junction kept 5 bases outside the gene matches. Germline V gene sequence: CDR1 SNHLY, CDR2 FYNNEI. DNA of the CDR3: TGTGCCAGCAGGAGGGACAGGGCCCACACCGGGGAGCTGTTTTTT. It translates to CASRRDRAHTGELFF. Complete variable domain (other parts from reference TRBV2 and TRBJ2-2): EPEVTQTPSHQVTQMGQEVILRCVPISNHLYFYWYRQILGQKVEFLVSFYNNEISEKSEIFDDQFSVERPDGSNFTLKIRSTKLEDSAMYFCASRRDRAHTGELFFGEGSRLTVL.

This clone turned up a few times. The rearrangement uses TRBV2 and TRBJ2-7; no clear D. The CDR3 runs 13 residues. V was cut by 3 bases and J by 4 bases, with 10 bases left in between. Germline values: CDR1 SNHLY, CDR2 FYNNEI. This CDR3 reads CASSESRYYEQYF. In nucleotides, the CDR3 is TGTGCCAGCAGTGAGAGCAGGTATTACGAGCAGTACTTC. Full variable domain (outside the CDR3, taken from reference TRBV2 and TRBJ2-7): EPEVTQTPSHQVTQMGQEVILRCVPISNHLYFYWYRQILGQKVEFLVSFYNNEISEKSEIFDDQFSVERPDGSNFTLKIRSTKLEDSAMYFCASSESRYYEQYFGPGTRLTVT.

This clone occurred a few times. The V gene is TRBV29-1, the J gene TRBJ2-5; maybe TRBD1 (6 bases). The tail of the sequence fits TRBJ2-7 better, so the J call may be wrong. From germline, CDR1 is SQVTM and CDR2 ANQGSEA. The CDR3 has 13 amino acids. The CDR3 bases are TGCAGCGTTGAAGCCGGACAGAACTACGAGCAGTACTTC. Translating it yields CSVEAGQNYEQYF.

Only a few counts were recorded for this clone. This sequence joins TRBV5-8 and TRBJ2-1; the match to TRBD2 covers 13 bases. The V gene's germline CDR1 is SGHTS and CDR2 YDEGEE. CDR3 length equals 15 residues. With V trimmed by 2 bases and J by 7 bases, 3 bases remained unmatched. Written as DNA, the CDR3 is TGTGCCAGCAGCTTAGGACTAGCGGGAGATAATGAGCAGTTCTTC. It is translated as CASSLGLAGDNEQFF.

The chain joins TRBV7-2 to TRBJ2-1; D perhaps matches TRBD2 (6 bases). The germline V and J ends were trimmed by 8 bases and 0 bases, with 14 bases remaining between them. This CDR3 contains 15 residues. Germline V gives CDR1 SGHTA, CDR2 FQGNSA. CDR3 bases: TGTGCCAGCCAGGATAGCGGTAGCTCCTACAATGAGCAGTTCTTC. Protein sequence: CASQDSGSSYNEQFF. Drawing the rest from reference TRBV7-2 and TRBJ2-1, the complete variable domain is GAGVSQSPSNKVTEKGKDVELRCDPISGHTALYWYRQSLGQGLEFLIYFQGNSAPDKSGLPSDRFSAERTGGSVSTLTIQRTQQEDSAVYLCASQDSGSSYNEQFFGPGTRLTVL.

This clone was seen only a few times. This chain links TRBV5-1 with TRBJ2-1, with TRBD1 as a possible D gene (6 bases). V was pared by 4 bases and J by 0 bases, with 14 bases between. The CDR3 is 16 amino acids. The germline V gene has CDR1 SGHRS and CDR2 YFSETQ. CDR3 in amino acids: CASSQSRGGSYNEQFF. In nucleotides, the CDR3 is TGCGCCAGCAGCCAAAGTCGAGGGGGCTCCTACAATGAGCAGTTCTTC.

The chain joins TRBV28 to TRBJ2-1; 8 bases are a match to TRBD1. J was trimmed by 5 bases and V by 6 bases; bases with no gene match: 6. The CDR3 runs to 14 residues. The V gene's germline CDR1 is MDHEN and CDR2 SYDVKM. The CDR3 sequence is CASRKGTGNNEQFF. For the CDR3, the DNA is TGTGCCAGCAGAAAAGGGACAGGAAACAATGAGCAGTTCTTC. The full variable domain, with the rest looked up from reference TRBV28 and TRBJ2-1, is DVKVTQSSRYLVKRTGEKVFLECVQDMDHENMFWYRQDPGLGLRLIYFSYDVKMKEKGDIPEGYSVSREKKERFSLILESASTNQTSMYLCASRKGTGNNEQFFGPGTRLTVL.

This chain joins TRBV10-3 and TRBJ1-2, with D tentatively TRBD1 (5 bases). Germline V gene sequence: CDR1 ENHRY, CDR2 SYGVKD. The CDR3 covers 11 residues. Trimming took 8 bases from V and 2 from J, leaving 6 bases between them. For the CDR3, the DNA is TGTGCCATCGGGGCCAACTATGGCTACACCTTC. Residues: CAIGANYGYTF.

The chain couples TRBV9 to TRBJ1-2; D uncertain. The CDR3 totals 13 residues. The germline V gene has CDR1 SGDLS and CDR2 YYNGEE. V was clipped by 2 bases and J by 1 base, with 6 bases between them. The CDR3 nucleotides are TGTGCCAGCAGCGTTGTAAGTAACTATGGCTACACCTTC. Its protein product is CASSVVSNYGYTF.

The sample holds a few counts of this clone. The V gene is TRBV7-2, the J gene TRBJ1-1; TRBD1 aligns across 8 bases. Germline loops: CDR1 SGHTA, CDR2 FQGNSA. The CDR3 has 14 amino acids. V gave up 1 base and J gave up 6 bases; unmatched junction bases: 4. The CDR3 sequence is CASSLGTGNPEAFF. The CDR3 nucleotides read TGTGCCAGCAGCTTAGGGACAGGGAATCCTGAAGCTTTCTTT.

This clone was counted a few times. This specimen includes other DNA sequences encoding the same CDR3. CDR3 in amino acids: CASSLDRGYQPQHF. The DNA of the CDR3 is TGTGCCAGCAGTCTAGACAGGGGATATCAGCCCCAGCATTTT. The chain couples TRBV7-2 to TRBJ1-5; 8 bases agree with TRBD1. The length of the CDR3 is 14 residues. The V and J ends lost 6 bases and 5 bases, in that order; junction bases with no gene match: 6. The V gene's germline CDR1 is SGHTA and CDR2 FQGNSA.

This clone was counted only a few times. The CDR3 is CASSQDGGGSSYEQYF. The CDR3, as DNA: TGCGCCAGCAGCCAAGATGGAGGGGGGAGCTCCTACGAGCAGTACTTC. The V and J genes are TRBV4-3 and TRBJ2-7; D is tentatively TRBD1 or TRBD2 (6 bases each). Trimming took 0 bases from V and 0 from J, leaving 12 bases between them. Germline V CDR1 and CDR2: LGHNA, YSLEER. The CDR3 is 16 amino acids.

A remark on this clone: Other DNA sequences in this sample translate to the same CDR3. The J gene is TRBJ2-7, the V gene TRBV20-1; tentative D call: TRBD2 (5 bases). This CDR3 contains 11 residues. Germline loops: CDR1 DFQATT, CDR2 SNEGSKA (reference sequence). The V end lost 6 bases, the J end lost 3 bases, and 9 bases lay between the germline ends. Here the CDR3 reads CSALGGYEQYF. In nucleotides, the CDR3 is TGCAGTGCCCTTGGAGGCTACGAGCAGTACTTC.

The V and J genes are TRBV5-1 and TRBJ2-1; 12 nucleotides align to TRBD2. The germline V gene has CDR1 SGHRS and CDR2 YFSETQ. The CDR3 runs to 15 residues. V lost 3 bases to trimming and J lost 7 bases; unmatched junction nucleotides: 5. The CDR3 spells CASSWTSGVGNEQFF. For the CDR3, the DNA is TGCGCCAGCAGCTGGACTAGCGGGGTCGGAAATGAGCAGTTCTTC.

Turning to this clone: Other DNA sequences in the same sample also yield this CDR3. In DNA, the CDR3 is TGTGCCAGCAGCCAAGACAGGGTAGGCGAGCAGTACTTC. Translating gives CASSQDRVGEQYF. The chain joins TRBV4-2 to TRBJ2-7; tentative D call: TRBD1 (5 bases). The CDR3 is 13 residues long. Trimming removed 0 bases at V and 6 bases at J, with 9 bases between. CDR1 LGHNA and CDR2 YNFKEQ come from the germline V gene.

The chain couples TRBV7-8 to TRBJ2-1; D is ambiguous. Germline V gene lookup returns CDR1 SGHVS and CDR2 FQNEAQ. There are 17 residues in the CDR3. V was trimmed by 0 bases and J by 2 bases, leaving 14 bases between them. The CDR3 DNA reads as TGTGCCAGCAGCTTAGCGCGTGTCCTAACCCCCTACAATGAGCAGTTCTTC. It codes for CASSLARVLTPYNEQFF.

The rearrangement links TRBV5-1 to TRBJ1-1; perhaps TRBD1 as D (6 bases). V was clipped by 1 base and J by 4 bases, with 11 bases between them. The CDR3 sequence is 14 residues long. Germline assignment: CDR1 SGHRS and CDR2 YFSETQ. The CDR3 protein is CASSLQGFATEAFF. The CDR3 coding sequence is TGCGCCAGCAGCTTGCAGGGGTTTGCCACTGAAGCTTTCTTT.

This chain uses TRBV11-2 with TRBJ1-3; D unresolved. The CDR3 consists of 14 residues. Germline-derived CDR1 and CDR2 are SGHAT and FQNNGV. The ends were cut back, 2 bases at V and 0 bases at J, with 5 bases in the middle. CDR3 sequence: CASSLTLSGNTIYF. CDR3 DNA: TGTGCCAGCAGCTTAACACTCTCTGGAAACACCATATATTTT.

This clone was observed a few times. J is TRBJ1-4 and V is TRBV2; tentatively, D is TRBD1 (5 bases). From germline, CDR1 is SNHLY and CDR2 FYNNEI. Between the trimmed V and J ends, which lost 6 bases and 11 bases, there was a span of 19 bases. The CDR3 is 14 amino acids. The CDR3 is CASSNDSPRNKLFF. The DNA of the CDR3 is TGTGCCAGCAGCAACGACAGTCCGAGGAATAAACTGTTTTTT.

About this clone itself: The identical CDR3 is also encoded by other nucleotide sequences in the sample. The J gene is TRBJ2-1, the V gene TRBV5-1; D unclear. This CDR3 has 15 residues. V was trimmed by 0 bases and J by 0 bases, leaving 7 bases between them. Germline CDR1 SGHRS, CDR2 YFSETQ. CDR3 loop: CASSLGTSSYNEQFF. DNA of the CDR3: TGCGCCAGCAGCTTGGGCACCAGCTCCTACAATGAGCAGTTCTTC.